Following are 14 T cell receptor beta chains from one sample sequenced in a study of T-cell reconstitution after alpha-beta-depleted transplantation in children. It was with unique molecular identifiers that the TCRbeta library was prepared. TCRdb independently ran MiXCR on the PCR reads; one entry per CDR3 protein. The sample has about 540,000 distinct CDR3 sequences; about a sixth are singletons. The sample was PBMCs from the stem cell graft donor, taken from the stem cell graft. Every receptor here comes from a human donor who donated a stem cell graft to a child with acute lymphoblastic leukemia.

The V gene is TRBV5-1, the J gene TRBJ2-7; D is perhaps TRBD2 (5 bases). Germline CDR1 SGHRS, CDR2 YFSETQ. The CDR3 totals 14 residues. V lost 2 bases and J 2 bases, leaving 11 bases between the germline ends. CDR3 protein: CASSFSVGAYEQYF. Written as DNA, the CDR3 is TGCGCCAGCAGCTTTTCAGTGGGAGCCTACGAGCAGTACTTC.

This clonotype was seen at least ten times. The V gene is TRBV3-1, the J gene TRBJ2-3; D is unclear. V was pared by 2 bases and J by 6 bases, with 3 bases between. The germline V gene has CDR1 LGHDT and CDR2 YNNKEL (reference sequence). The CDR3 length is 11 residues. In DNA form, the CDR3 reads TGTGCCAGCAGCCAAAGTGATACGCAGTATTTT. Translating gives CASSQSDTQYF.

The CDR3 DNA is TGCGCCAGCAGCTCAGCGGGAGGGACCTACGAGCAGTACTTC. Residues: CASSSAGGTYEQYF. The chain joins TRBV5-1 to TRBJ2-7; 10 bases map to TRBD2. CDR1 and CDR2 (germline): SGHRS, YFSETQ. Trimming removed 3 bases from V and 2 bases from J; junction bases left unmatched: 2. This CDR3 is 14 amino acids long.

This clonotype was seen a handful of times. V gene TRBV29-1 combines with J gene TRBJ2-3; TRBD1 might be the D (6 bases). There are 14 residues in the CDR3. The germline gives CDR1 SQVTM, CDR2 ANQGSEA. V was shortened by 6 bases and J by 0 bases, with 13 bases between the two germline ends. CDR3 bases: TGCAGCGTGGAGCCAGGGGCCAGCACAGATACGCAGTATTTT. Translation gives CSVEPGASTDTQYF.

The V gene is TRBV15, the J gene TRBJ1-1; TRBD1 matches 9 bases. Germline values: CDR1 LNHNV, CDR2 YYDKDF (reference sequence). CDR3 length: 16 amino acids. J lost 13 bases, V lost 5 bases, and 20 bases had no gene match. The CDR3 here is CATSLDRGPKLSFVFF. The CDR3 coding sequence is TGTGCCACCAGCCTGGACAGGGGCCCGAAGTTAAGCTTTGTTTTCTTT.

In this sample, this clonotype turned up a few times. The chain couples TRBV6-5 to TRBJ2-7; the D gene is possibly TRBD1 (6 bases). V was cut by 2 bases and J by 2 bases, with 10 bases left in between. Germline V CDR1 and CDR2: MNHEY, SVGAGI. The CDR3 spans 14 residues. This CDR3 is CASSYGQTAYEQYF. CDR3 bases: TGTGCCAGCAGTTACGGACAGACTGCCTACGAGCAGTACTTC.

This rearrangement joins TRBV5-5 to TRBJ2-2; D gene unclear. CDR1 and CDR2 from the germline V gene are SGHKS and YYEKEE (reference sequence). The CDR3 loop spans 13 amino acids. V lost 2 bases and J lost 5, with 7 bases in between. The CDR3 region is CASSFAGTGELFF. The CDR3 DNA sequence: TGTGCCAGCAGCTTTGCTGGGACCGGGGAGCTGTTTTTT.

In its sample, this clonotype was seen a few times. The V and J genes are TRBV7-9 and TRBJ1-5; possibly TRBD1 for D (5 bases). CDR1 and CDR2 from the germline V gene are SEHNR and FQNEAQ (reference sequence). V was shortened by 2 bases and J by 7 bases, with 21 bases between the two germline ends. CDR3 length equals 17 residues. The CDR3 bases are TGTGCCAGCAGCTTAAACGAAGGGGAAGGAGGCGGACAGCCCCAGCATTTT. Translated, it gives CASSLNEGEGGGQPQHF.

The chain couples TRBV6-2 or TRBV6-3 to TRBJ2-7, with 7 bases that match TRBD1. Trimming took 5 bases from V and 1 from J; bases not matched to a gene: 5. This CDR3 region has 14 residues. In germline, CDR1 is MNHEY, CDR2 SVGEGT. The CDR3 loop reads CASSTRQGSYEQYF. CDR3 nucleotide sequence: TGTGCCAGCAGTACGAGACAGGGTTCCTACGAGCAGTACTTC.

V usage is TRBV27 and J usage is TRBJ2-2; D is unclear. V lost 2 bases and J lost 4, with 17 bases in between. Per germline, CDR1 MNHEY and CDR2 SMNVEV (reference sequence). This CDR3 contains 17 residues. CDR3 in DNA: TGTGCCAGCAGTTTAATTGGGCTTGAAATGGGCACCGGGGAGCTGTTTTTT. It codes for CASSLIGLEMGTGELFF.

This clonotype showed up just a few times. The chain combines TRBV18 with TRBJ2-3; D possibly corresponds to TRBD1 (6 bases). Trimming took off 3 bases at V and 4 bases at J, with 14 bases between the two ends. Germline V gene lookup returns CDR1 KGHSH and CDR2 LQKENI. This CDR3 contains 15 residues. CDR3 amino acids: CASSPQTGQPDTQYF. CDR3 DNA sequence: TGTGCCAGCTCACCGCAGACAGGCCAGCCAGATACGCAGTATTTT. Based on the CDR3 plus reference TRBV18 and TRBJ2-3, the full variable domain is NAGVMQNPRHLVRRRGQEARLRCSPMKGHSHVYWYRQLPEEGLKFMVYLQKENIIDESGMPKERFSAEFPKEGPSILRIQQVVRGDSAAYFCASSPQTGQPDTQYFGPGTRLTVL.

This chain links TRBV12-3 or TRBV12-4 with TRBJ2-7, with 11 bases lining up with TRBD1. The CDR3 is made up of 15 amino acids. J was trimmed by 3 bases and V by 5 bases; bases with no gene match: 6. The CDR3 DNA reads TGTGCCAGCAGTCCACCCGGGACAGGGGGCTACGAGCAGTACTTC. Translating gives CASSPPGTGGYEQYF.

The genes are TRBV14 and TRBJ2-7, with TRBD1 as a possible D gene (6 bases). CDR3 size: 15 residues. V was trimmed by 6 bases and J by 2 bases, leaving 17 bases between them. Germline V gene data show CDR1 as SGHDN and CDR2 as FVKESK. CDR3 bases: TGTGCCAGCAGAAAACAGGGTGCCTTACCCTACGAGCAGTACTTC. Protein product: CASRKQGALPYEQYF.

This chain links TRBV21-1 with TRBJ2-1; the D call in the table, TRBD1, was not verified against the DNA. TRBV21-1 is termed a pseudogene. The CDR3 contains 17 residues. CDR3 in amino acids: CASSKKALALSPGEQFF. CDR3 sequence (DNA): TGTGCCAGCAGCAAGAAAGCTCTAGCCCTTTCTCCGGGTGAGCAGTTCTTC.